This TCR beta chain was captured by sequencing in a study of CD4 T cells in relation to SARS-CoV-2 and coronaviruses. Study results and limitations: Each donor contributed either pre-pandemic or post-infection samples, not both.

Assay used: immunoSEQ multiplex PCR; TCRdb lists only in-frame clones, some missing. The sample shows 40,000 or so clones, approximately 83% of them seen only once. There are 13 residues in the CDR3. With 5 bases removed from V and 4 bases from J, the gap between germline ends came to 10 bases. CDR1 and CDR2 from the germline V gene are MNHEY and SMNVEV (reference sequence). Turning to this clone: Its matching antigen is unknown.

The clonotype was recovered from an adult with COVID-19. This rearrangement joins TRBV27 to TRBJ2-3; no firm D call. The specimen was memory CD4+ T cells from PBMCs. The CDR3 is CASSRVGADTQYF. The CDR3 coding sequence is TGTGCCAGCAGTAGGGTTGGGGCAGATACGCAGTATTTT.